The 29 T cell receptor beta chains below were found in one sample sequenced in a study of technical replicates of blood from a handful of donors (dated by TCRdb to about 2017). The receptor library was made with the immunoSEQ multiplex PCR assay. TCRdb holds this immuneACCESS table with in-frame rearrangements only. Some clones are missing; in checked studies, unresolved V genes explain under half, and the rest has no known cause. For this sample the table gives roughly 14,000 clones, of which 65% to 85% were detected only once. The top ten clones comprise approximately 12% of the sample. What was sequenced was PBMCs. The receptors stem from a human donor in good health.

V and J are TRBV13 and TRBJ2-1; 13 bases fit TRBD2. Trimming cost V 6 bases and J 5 bases; bases outside gene matches: 1. Per the germline V gene, CDR1 is PRHDT and CDR2 is FYEKMQ (reference sequence). CDR3 length: 14 residues. CDR3: CASSGTSGDNEQFF. The CDR3 bases are TGTGCCAGCAGTGGGACTAGCGGGGACAATGAGCAGTTCTTC.

This clone appeared a few times. This chain uses TRBV6-1 with TRBJ1-1, with unresolved D. Between the trimmed V and J ends, which lost 2 bases and 0 bases, there was a span of 16 bases. There are 17 residues in the CDR3. Germline loops: CDR1 MNHNS, CDR2 SASEGT. The CDR3 bases are TGTGCCAGCAGTGAAACGGCGTTGGGCACCCTGAACACTGAAGCTTTCTTT. It encodes CASSETALGTLNTEAFF.

This clone was seen just once. The chain couples TRBV7-3 to TRBJ2-1; 12 bases match TRBD2. With 0 bases clipped from V and 8 bases from J, the junction kept 5 bases outside the gene matches. This CDR3 is built from 16 residues. Per the germline V gene, CDR1 is SGHTA and CDR2 is FQGTGA. This CDR3 is CASSLTGTSGLYEQFF. The CDR3 DNA is TGTGCCAGCAGCTTAACCGGGACTAGCGGGTTATATGAGCAGTTCTTC.

The genes are TRBV11-2 and TRBJ2-5, with 9 bases aligning to TRBD1. Germline V lookup: CDR1 SGHAT, CDR2 FQNNGV. The CDR3 has 15 amino acids. V lost 4 bases to trimming and J lost 2 bases; unmatched junction nucleotides: 5. The CDR3 is CASSSGTGRQETQYF. The CDR3 DNA sequence: TGTGCCAGCAGCTCTGGGACAGGGCGGCAAGAGACCCAGTACTTC. Drawing the rest from reference TRBV11-2 and TRBJ2-5, the complete variable domain is EAGVAQSPRYKIIEKRQSVAFWCNPISGHATLYWYQQILGQGPKLLIQFQNNGVVDDSQLPKDRFSAERLKGVDSTLKIQPAKLEDSAVYLCASSSGTGRQETQYFGPGTRLLVL.

The chain employs TRBV7-6 and TRBJ2-3, with D unresolved. CDR3 length equals 15 residues. CDR1 is SGHVS and CDR2 is FNYEAQ in the germline V gene. The V gene lost 1 base and the J gene lost 0 bases, with 8 bases spanning the gap. The CDR3 here is CASSLGGYSTDTQYF. The DNA for the CDR3 is TGTGCCAGCAGCTTAGGCGGCTATAGCACAGATACGCAGTATTTT. The full variable domain, with the rest looked up from reference TRBV7-6 and TRBJ2-3, is GAGVSQSPRYKVTKRGQDVALRCDPISGHVSLYWYRQALGQGPEFLTYFNYEAQQDKSGLPNDRFSAERPEGSISTLTIQRTEQRDSAMYRCASSLGGYSTDTQYFGPGTRLTVL.

This clone showed up just once. The chain has TRBV5-1 and TRBJ1-2, with D unresolved. V dropped 2 bases and J dropped 4 bases, with 9 bases sitting between them. Germline CDR1 and CDR2: SGHRS and YFSETQ. This CDR3 region has 13 residues. The CDR3 DNA reads as TGCGCCAGCAGCTTCTGGGCTGGCTATGGCTACACCTTC. Its translation is CASSFWAGYGYTF. Full variable domain (outside the CDR3, taken from reference TRBV5-1 and TRBJ1-2): KAGVTQTPRYLIKTRGQQVTLSCSPISGHRSVSWYQQTPGQGLQFLFEYFSETQRNKGNFPGRFSGRQFSNSRSEMNVSTLELGDSALYLCASSFWAGYGYTFGSGTRLTVV.

V is TRBV28 and J is TRBJ2-3; D is ambiguous. Deletions cut 2 bases from V and 1 base from J, with 4 bases between. The CDR3 loop spans 13 amino acids. Germline values: CDR1 MDHEN, CDR2 SYDVKM. The CDR3, as DNA: TGTGCCAGCAGTTTAGGGCGCACAGATACGCAGTATTTT. Protein: CASSLGRTDTQYF.

The CDR3 DNA reads as TGTGCCAGCAGCGCCACAGGGTTTGGTGAGCAGTTCTTC. Encoded protein: CASSATGFGEQFF. V usage is TRBV11-2 and J usage is TRBJ2-1; a possible D gene is TRBD1 (6 bases). CDR3 length: 13 residues. The V and J ends lost 5 bases and 9 bases respectively, with 14 bases between them. Germline-derived CDR1 and CDR2 are SGHAT and FQNNGV.

This chain joins TRBV9 and TRBJ2-5; 8 nucleotides align to TRBD2. After removal of 0 bases from V and 9 bases from J, the junction contained 4 bases not matched to a gene. The CDR3 loop spans 13 amino acids. Germline V CDR1 and CDR2: SGDLS, YYNGEE. CDR3 in DNA: TGTGCCAGCAGCGTAGACGGAGCGGGGGCCCAGTACTTC. Amino acids: CASSVDGAGAQYF.

V gene TRBV30 combines with J gene TRBJ1-1, with D perhaps matching TRBD1 (6 bases). V shed 3 bases and J shed 6 bases, with 17 bases lying between them. Germline CDR1 reads GTSNPN; CDR2 reads SVGIG (reference sequence). This CDR3 has 14 amino acids. The CDR3 DNA sequence: TGTGCCTGGAGCGTACAGGGACCGGTCTCTGAAGCTTTCTTT. It codes for CAWSVQGPVSEAFF.

The chain couples TRBV19 to TRBJ2-1; D remains ambiguous. V lost 1 base and J 13 bases, leaving 20 bases between the germline ends. Germline CDR1 and CDR2: LNHDA and SQIVND (reference sequence). The CDR3 contains 15 residues. Here the CDR3 DNA reads TGTGCCAGTAGTATAGGGTACCGCGGCACCTCGACCCAGTTCTTC. Its translation is CASSIGYRGTSTQFF.

This clone was observed a single time. The chain recombines TRBV2 with TRBJ2-5, with D maybe TRBD2 (7 bases). The germline V gene has CDR1 SNHLY and CDR2 FYNNEI. Trimming took 6 bases from V and 3 from J, leaving 14 bases between them. The CDR3 sequence is 14 residues long. The CDR3 nucleotides are TGTGCCAGCAGAGCTAGAGGGGGGGAAGAGACCCAGTACTTC. It encodes CASRARGGEETQYF.

The V and J genes are TRBV6-5 and TRBJ2-1, with TRBD2 matching 8 bases. Germline CDR1 MNHEY, CDR2 SVGAGI. V lost 1 base to trimming and J lost 3 bases; unmatched junction nucleotides: 2. The CDR3 spans 15 residues. CDR3 residues: CASSYWREDYNEQFF. The CDR3 region has the DNA TGTGCCAGCAGTTACTGGCGGGAGGACTACAATGAGCAGTTCTTC.

This clone has a single count. The chain has TRBV11-2 and TRBJ1-4; 9 bases map to TRBD1. V lost 5 bases, J lost 6 bases, and 7 bases stayed unmatched. The CDR3 has 15 residues. Germline CDR1 SGHAT, CDR2 FQNNGV. DNA of the CDR3: TGTGCCAGCAGCAACACAGGGGGCGTTGATGAAAAACTGTTTTTT. Translated, it gives CASSNTGGVDEKLFF.

The chain joins TRBV11-2 to TRBJ2-5, with D possibly being TRBD2 (7 bases). The V gene's germline CDR1 is SGHAT and CDR2 FQNNGV. The CDR3 has 15 amino acids. Trimming took off 1 base at V and 5 bases at J, with 14 bases between the two ends. The CDR3: CASSLVGGGRETQYF. CDR3 bases: TGTGCCAGCAGCTTAGTAGGGGGGGGTCGCGAGACCCAGTACTTC.

The gene calls are TRBV7-9 and TRBJ2-1; D unresolved. CDR3 length equals 16 residues. Germline V CDR1 and CDR2: SEHNR, FQNEAQ (reference sequence). V was trimmed by 1 base and J by 0 bases, leaving 10 bases between them. CDR3 region: CASSLGGDVSYNEQFF. CDR3 nucleotides: TGTGCCAGCAGCTTAGGAGGAGACGTCTCCTACAATGAGCAGTTCTTC.

This clone was counted a single time. This chain uses TRBV7-2 with TRBJ2-1, with D unclear. Germline loops: CDR1 SGHTA, CDR2 FQGNSA. This CDR3 comprises 15 residues. Trimming took off 0 bases at V and 3 bases at J, with 9 bases between the two ends. DNA for the CDR3: TGTGCCAGCAGCTTAGCCCCTAGTAACTACAATGAGCAGTTCTTC. Translating it yields CASSLAPSNYNEQFF. Variable domain in full (rest from reference TRBV7-2 and TRBJ2-1): GAGVSQSPSNKVTEKGKDVELRCDPISGHTALYWYRQSLGQGLEFLIYFQGNSAPDKSGLPSDRFSAERTGGSVSTLTIQRTQQEDSAVYLCASSLAPSNYNEQFFGPGTRLTVL.

V usage is TRBV5-6 and J usage is TRBJ2-3; 14 nucleotides agree with TRBD2. Germline CDR1 is SGHDT and CDR2 is YYEEEE. CDR3 length equals 19 residues. V trimming: 4 bases; J trimming: 1 base; junction bases outside the gene matches: 11. This CDR3 reads CASSKGLAGVFVGTDTQYF. In DNA, the CDR3 is TGTGCCAGCAGCAAGGGACTAGCGGGAGTATTTGTTGGCACAGATACGCAGTATTTT.

The chain is built from TRBV15 and TRBJ2-5; D call uncertain. The V gene lost 0 bases and the J gene lost 9 bases, with 11 bases spanning the gap. Germline CDR1 reads LNHNV; CDR2 reads YYDKDF (reference sequence). This CDR3 region has 13 residues. This CDR3 is CATSREAGRPQYF. CDR3 coding DNA: TGTGCCACCAGCAGAGAGGCAGGCCGGCCCCAGTACTTC.

The chain links TRBV18 to TRBJ2-5, with no clear D. CDR1 is KGHSH and CDR2 is LQKENI in the germline V gene. The germline V and J ends were trimmed by 3 bases and 5 bases, with 13 bases remaining between them. The CDR3 spans 14 residues. The CDR3 bases are TGTGCCAGCTCACCGGTGACACGCGCGGAGACCCAGTACTTC. This codes for CASSPVTRAETQYF.

This rearrangement joins TRBV11-3 to TRBJ2-1; 7 bases line up with TRBD2. V lost 6 bases and J lost 8; bases outside the gene matches: 13. This CDR3 region has 15 residues. The germline V gene has CDR1 SGHNT and CDR2 YENEEA. This CDR3 reads CASSDIAGGAHEQFF. The CDR3 DNA follows: TGTGCCAGCAGTGACATAGCGGGTGGGGCCCATGAGCAGTTCTTC.

The chain is built from TRBV5-5 and TRBJ1-5; 8 bases match TRBD1. Germline assignment: CDR1 SGHKS and CDR2 YYEKEE (reference sequence). V shed 4 bases, J shed 3 bases, and the junction held 6 bases outside the gene matches. The CDR3 runs to 15 residues. The CDR3 loop is CASSALTGDNQPQHF. The CDR3 DNA reads as TGTGCCAGCAGCGCCCTGACAGGGGACAATCAGCCCCAGCATTTT.

This chain connects TRBV19 to TRBJ1-5; no clear D gene. CDR3 size: 15 residues. Per the germline V gene, CDR1 is LNHDA and CDR2 is SQIVND (reference sequence). Trimming took 3 bases from V and 6 from J, leaving 15 bases between them. This CDR3 reads CASSITLEGIQPQHF. The CDR3 region has the DNA TGTGCCAGTAGTATCACGCTTGAGGGAATTCAGCCCCAGCATTTT.

As regards this clone: Sequence at one end of the junction differs from germline and may be a read error. The genes are TRBV7-2 and TRBJ2-7, with 10 bases aligning to TRBD2. The CDR3 has 15 amino acids. Germline V lookup: CDR1 SGHTA, CDR2 FQGNSA. The CDR3 reads CASSLAGDFSYEQYF. CDR3 nucleotide sequence: TGTGCCAGCAGCCTAGCGGGAGATTTCTCCTACGAGCAGTACTTC.

The V gene is TRBV6-1, the J gene TRBJ2-3; 11 bases align to TRBD2. The J segment lost 5 bases and the V segment lost 5 bases, leaving 6 bases of the junction unmatched. Germline-derived CDR1 and CDR2 are MNHNS and SASEGT. There are 15 residues in the CDR3. The CDR3, as DNA: TGTGCCAGCAGTACGACTAGCGGGGTTGGAGATACGCAGTATTTT. Translating gives CASSTTSGVGDTQYF.

Turning to this clone: This sample includes further DNA sequences coding for the same CDR3. The J gene is TRBJ1-5, the V gene TRBV6-6, with D perhaps matching TRBD1 (6 bases). The V gene lost 7 bases and the J gene lost 4 bases, with 8 bases spanning the gap. Germline V lookup: CDR1 MNHNY, CDR2 SVGAGI (reference sequence). The CDR3 is 12 amino acids. The CDR3 coding sequence is TGTGCCAGCACTCAGGGGAATCAGCCCCAGCATTTT. It specifies CASTQGNQPQHF.

In nucleotides, the CDR3 is TGTGCCAGTAGTCCGGGGTTGGATGAAAAACTGTTTTTT. It specifies CASSPGLDEKLFF. V gene TRBV2 combines with J gene TRBJ1-4; the D is unclear. The CDR3 is 13 residues long. Germline CDR1 and CDR2: SNHLY and FYNNEI. Trimming left V 9 bases short and J 6 bases short, with 14 bases between.

The genes are TRBV7-9 and TRBJ1-4; D call uncertain. Trimming removed 5 bases at V and 12 bases at J, with 13 bases between. The CDR3 is 12 amino acids. CDR1 and CDR2 (germline): SEHNR, FQNEAQ (reference sequence). In DNA form, the CDR3 reads TGTGCCAGCAGCAATGATCCGTCGGAACTGTTTTTT. This translates into CASSNDPSELFF.

This rearrangement joins TRBV6-5 to TRBJ2-3; a weak D match, TRBD2 (6 bases). The CDR3 is 16 residues long. Germline V gene data show CDR1 as MNHEY and CDR2 as SVGAGI. V was cut by 4 bases and J by 5 bases, with 19 bases left in between. In DNA, the CDR3 is TGTGCCAGCAGTTCACTGACAGCCCGGCGGGGAGATACGCAGTATTTT. It is translated as CASSSLTARRGDTQYF.